The present T cell receptor (beta chain) was sequenced within a study of control samples from healthy donors and cancer patients. The CDR3 loop spans 14 amino acids. Germline V lookup: CDR1 SGHNT, CDR2 YYREEE (reference sequence). V dropped 3 bases and J dropped 6 bases, with 15 bases sitting between them. Assay: immunoSEQ multiplex PCR; the TCRdb copy retains only in-frame clones and omits some. Among just under 75,000 clones listed, roughly nine tenths were seen once. The sample consisted of blood. The chain links TRBV5-4 to TRBJ1-2, with a tentative D call TRBD1 (6 bases). The receptor comes from a woman aged 50 to 65 in good health. CDR3 DNA: TGTGCCAGCAGCTACCCAACAGGGTCCGATGGCTACACCTTC. Protein: CASSYPTGSDGYTF.